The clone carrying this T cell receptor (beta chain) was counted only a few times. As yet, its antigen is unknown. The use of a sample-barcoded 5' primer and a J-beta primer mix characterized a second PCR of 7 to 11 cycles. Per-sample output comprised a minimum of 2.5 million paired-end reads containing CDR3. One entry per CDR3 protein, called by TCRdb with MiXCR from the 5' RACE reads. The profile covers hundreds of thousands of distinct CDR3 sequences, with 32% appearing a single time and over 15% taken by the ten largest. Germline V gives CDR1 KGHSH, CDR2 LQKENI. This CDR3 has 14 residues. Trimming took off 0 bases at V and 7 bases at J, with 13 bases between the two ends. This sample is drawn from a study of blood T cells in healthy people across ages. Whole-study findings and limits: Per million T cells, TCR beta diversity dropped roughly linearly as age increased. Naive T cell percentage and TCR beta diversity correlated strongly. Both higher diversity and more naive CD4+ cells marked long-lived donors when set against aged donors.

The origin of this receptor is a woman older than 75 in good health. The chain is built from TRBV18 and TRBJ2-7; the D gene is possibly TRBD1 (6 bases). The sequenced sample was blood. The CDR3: CASSPPSGQGEQYF. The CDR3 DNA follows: TGTGCCAGCTCACCACCCTCGGGACAAGGGGAGCAGTACTTC.